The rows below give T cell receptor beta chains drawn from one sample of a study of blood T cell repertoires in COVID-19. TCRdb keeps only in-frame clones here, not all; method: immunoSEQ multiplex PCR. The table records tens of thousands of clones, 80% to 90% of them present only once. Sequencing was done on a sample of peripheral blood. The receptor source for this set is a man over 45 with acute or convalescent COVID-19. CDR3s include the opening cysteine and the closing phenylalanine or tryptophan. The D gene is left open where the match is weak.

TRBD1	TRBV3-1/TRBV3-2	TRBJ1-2	CASSHRDSLNLYGYTF
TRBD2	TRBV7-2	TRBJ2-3	CASSRTTSGGVRDTQYF
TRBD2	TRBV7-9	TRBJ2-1	CASSFSSSGTDNEQFF
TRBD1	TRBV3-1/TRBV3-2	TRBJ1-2	CASSPRTGGPSYGYTF
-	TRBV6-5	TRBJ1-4	CASSSRATNEKLFF
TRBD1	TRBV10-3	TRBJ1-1	CAISELQGANTEAFF
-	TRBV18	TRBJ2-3	CASSPRIVTGDTDTQYF
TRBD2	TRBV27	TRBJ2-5	CASSRPGREMETQYF
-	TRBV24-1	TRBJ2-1	CATSDRGSIDEQFF
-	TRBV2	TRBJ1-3	CASGRAYQNTIYF
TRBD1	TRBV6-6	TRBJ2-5	CASSSPDRAQETQYF
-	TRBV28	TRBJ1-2	CASSSYYGYTF
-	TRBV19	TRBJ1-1	CASSLGGEGTEAFF
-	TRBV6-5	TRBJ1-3	CASRLQVFDTIYF
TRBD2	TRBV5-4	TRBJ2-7	CASSLGASGRNEQYF
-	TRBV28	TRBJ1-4	CASSPRARGAEKLFF
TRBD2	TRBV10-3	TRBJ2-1	CAIRAGTSGLFGEQFF
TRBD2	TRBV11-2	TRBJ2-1	CASNPGGFYNEQFF
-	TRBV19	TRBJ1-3	CASSTGFSGNTIYF
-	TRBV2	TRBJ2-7	CASSPTGNYEQYF
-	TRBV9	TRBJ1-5	CASSSAGNSNQPQHF
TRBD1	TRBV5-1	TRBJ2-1	CASSLAPSGTAVDEQFF
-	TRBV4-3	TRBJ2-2	CASSQVVLGSFWNTGELFF
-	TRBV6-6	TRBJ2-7	CATGTGEQYF
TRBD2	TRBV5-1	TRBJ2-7	CASRVASGYEQYF
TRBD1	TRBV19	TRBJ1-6	CASSIGTGPHSPLHF
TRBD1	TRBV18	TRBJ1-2	CASSPQRPPGQGLYGYTF
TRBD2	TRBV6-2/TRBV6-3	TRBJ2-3	CASSYYLAGTQADTQYF
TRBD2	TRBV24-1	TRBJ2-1	CATARGGNEQFF
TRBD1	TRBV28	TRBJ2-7	CASSPTGGLYEQYF
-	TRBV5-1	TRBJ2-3	CASRIYGGDTQYF
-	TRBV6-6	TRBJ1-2	CASRAGFGYTF
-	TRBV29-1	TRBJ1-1	CSVEGQANTEAFF
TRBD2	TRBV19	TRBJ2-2	CASMGYGSGRVDTGELFF
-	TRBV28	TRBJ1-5	CASSPQGHGQPQHF
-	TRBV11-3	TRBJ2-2	CASSLAGANTGELFF
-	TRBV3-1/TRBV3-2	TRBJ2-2	CASRPRDDTGELFF
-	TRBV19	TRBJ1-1	CASRLGHANTEAFF
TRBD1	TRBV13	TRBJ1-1	CASSAPGTGDGTEAFF
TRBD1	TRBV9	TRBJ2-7	CASSVGDRVPYEQYF
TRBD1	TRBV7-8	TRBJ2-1	CASSEGAGEDYNEQFF
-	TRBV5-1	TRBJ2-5	CASSLVGSQETQYF
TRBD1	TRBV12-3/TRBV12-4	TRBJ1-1	CASSPGQGKAFF
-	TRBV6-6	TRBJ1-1	CASRGGGENTEAFF
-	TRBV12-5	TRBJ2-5	CASGPGSETQYF
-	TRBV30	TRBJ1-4	CAWSHISDFTRGLFF
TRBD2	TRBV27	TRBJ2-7	CASRTSDGEQYF
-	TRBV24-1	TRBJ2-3	CATSDPGQTDTQYF
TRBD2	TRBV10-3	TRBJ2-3	CAITSPGTSGGLDTQYF
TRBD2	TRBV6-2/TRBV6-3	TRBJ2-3	CASSYSDSRSGGVGDTQYF
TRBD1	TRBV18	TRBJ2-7	CASSSRDRGTYEQYF